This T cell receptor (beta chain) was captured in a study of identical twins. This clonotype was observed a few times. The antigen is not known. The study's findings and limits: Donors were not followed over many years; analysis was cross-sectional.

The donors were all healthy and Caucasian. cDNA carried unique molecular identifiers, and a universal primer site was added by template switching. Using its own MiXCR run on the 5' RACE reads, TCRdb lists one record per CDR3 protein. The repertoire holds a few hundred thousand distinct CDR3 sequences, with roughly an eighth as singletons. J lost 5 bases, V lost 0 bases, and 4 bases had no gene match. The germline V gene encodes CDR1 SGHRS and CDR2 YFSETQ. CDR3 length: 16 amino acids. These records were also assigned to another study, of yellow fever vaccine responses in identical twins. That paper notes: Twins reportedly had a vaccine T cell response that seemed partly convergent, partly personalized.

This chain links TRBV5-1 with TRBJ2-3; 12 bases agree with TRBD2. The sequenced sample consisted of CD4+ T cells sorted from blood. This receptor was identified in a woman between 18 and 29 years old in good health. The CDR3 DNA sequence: TGCGCCAGCAGCTTGGGACTAGCGGGGGTAGGAGATACGCAGTATTTT. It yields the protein CASSLGLAGVGDTQYF.